This TCR beta chain comes out of a study of monozygotic twins with inflammatory bowel disease. TCRdb re-called the 5' RACE reads and shows each CDR3 protein once, DNA omitted. This sample's table has more than 300,000 distinct CDR3 sequences. There are 16 residues in the CDR3. Germline values: CDR1 SGHDT, CDR2 YYEEEE. Sequencing used blood. The TCR sequence derives from a human donor with ulcerative colitis or Crohn's disease, or a healthy co-twin of an affected twin (not recorded which). The gene calls are TRBV5-6 and TRBJ1-1. This CDR3 is CASSLFATSPNTEAFF. Full variable domain (missing parts from reference TRBV5-6 and TRBJ1-1): DAGVTQSPTHLIKTRGQQVTLRCSPKSGHDTVSWYQQALGQGPQFIFQYYEEEERQRGNFPDRFSGHQFPNYSSELNVNALLLGDSALYLCASSLFATSPNTEAFFGQGTRLTVV.